The 28 T cell receptor beta chains listed next were all sequenced from one sample in a study of human T cells and chemical hapten exposure. TCRdb redid the calling of the RACE reads with MiXCR, one entry per CDR3 protein. The table lists about 70,000 distinct CDR3 sequences, roughly 8.5% of them singletons, with approximately 3.5% in the top ten. Time point reported: patch test 2, 6 weeks after DPC sensitization. This sample's treatment: therapeutic diphenylcyclopropenone sensitization with weekly scalp DPC. This specimen was whole blood, taken in connection with sensitization to the hapten diphenylcyclopropenone (DPC). The receptors originated from a woman aged 50 to 65 with alopecia areata. Some clones in this sample may be carry-over from other donors' samples.

J is TRBJ2-5 and V is TRBV14; the D gene is possibly TRBD1 (6 bases). Germline V lookup: CDR1 SGHDN, CDR2 FVKESK. V shed 3 bases and J shed 14 bases, with 19 bases lying between them. The CDR3 extends over 13 amino acids. DNA of the CDR3: TGTGCCAGCAGCCACGATCCAGGGGTAACGTACTACTTC. This sequence encodes CASSHDPGVTYYF.

This clonotype was seen only a few times. The rearrangement links TRBV30 to TRBJ1-4, with D tentatively TRBD1 (6 bases). This CDR3 spans 11 amino acids. V gave up 2 bases and J gave up 12 bases, with 10 bases separating them. Germline V gene data show CDR1 as GTSNPN and CDR2 as SVGIG (reference sequence). Here the CDR3 reads CAWSRNRELFF. In DNA, the CDR3 is TGTGCCTGGAGTCGAAACAGGGAACTGTTTTTT.

A word on this clonotype: Compared with germline, one end of the junction differs, possibly owing to a read error. This rearrangement joins TRBV7-9 to TRBJ1-2; D possibly corresponds to TRBD1 (5 bases). The CDR3 extends over 13 amino acids. The germline V gene has CDR1 SEHNR and CDR2 FQNEAQ (reference sequence). CDR3 sequence reads: CASTLAGTYGYTF. The CDR3 region has the DNA TGTGCCAGCACCTTAGCAGGGACCTATGGCTACACCTTC.

This clonotype was observed a few times. The chain combines TRBV5-1 with TRBJ1-5, with D perhaps matching TRBD1 (6 bases). Between the trimmed V and J ends, which lost 0 bases and 4 bases, there was a span of 11 bases. Germline lookup yields CDR1 SGHRS and CDR2 YFSETQ. The CDR3 spans 15 residues. The CDR3 coding sequence is TGCGCCAGCAGCTTGGACGGGACACCTAATCAGCCCCAGCATTTT. It encodes CASSLDGTPNQPQHF.

The rearrangement uses TRBV2 and TRBJ2-3, with D unclear. The CDR3 runs 10 residues. CDR1 SNHLY and CDR2 FYNNEI come from the germline V gene. The V end lost 7 bases, the J end lost 5 bases, and 4 bases lay between the germline ends. The CDR3 nucleotides read TGTGCCAGCACGAGAGATACGCAGTATTTT. This encodes CASTRDTQYF. Filled out from reference TRBV2 and TRBJ2-3, the complete variable domain reads EPEVTQTPSHQVTQMGQEVILRCVPISNHLYFYWYRQILGQKVEFLVSFYNNEISEKSEIFDDQFSVERPDGSNFTLKIRSTKLEDSAMYFCASTRDTQYFGPGTRLTVL.

The V gene is TRBV28, the J gene TRBJ1-2; D is unclear. The CDR3 contains 14 residues. Germline CDR1 is MDHEN and CDR2 is SYDVKM. Trimming left V 2 bases short and J 3 bases short, with 10 bases between. CDR3 bases: TGTGCCAGCAGTTTAGGGTTAGGTGACTATGGCTACACCTTC. Translation gives CASSLGLGDYGYTF.

The chain has TRBV6-5 and TRBJ1-2, with D hard to call. V was cut by 6 bases and J by 4 bases, with 15 bases left in between. This CDR3 is 14 amino acids long. Germline CDR1 is MNHEY and CDR2 is SVGAGI. CDR3 in amino acids: CASSPGGLSYGYTF. CDR3 nucleotides: TGTGCCAGCAGCCCCGGCGGGTTGAGCTATGGCTACACCTTC.

The rearrangement uses TRBV20-1 and TRBJ2-4; 9 nucleotides line up with TRBD2. Trimming cost V 2 bases and J 7 bases; bases outside gene matches: 6. CDR1 is DFQATT and CDR2 is SNEGSKA in the germline V gene (reference sequence). This CDR3 is 14 amino acids long. The CDR3 DNA is TGCAGTGCTAGACGCGGGGGGGCGGATAACATTCAGTACTTC. Protein: CSARRGGADNIQYF.

J is TRBJ2-5 and V is TRBV6-6; 7 bases are a match to TRBD2. This CDR3 spans 15 amino acids. Losses at the gene ends were 6 bases for V and 5 bases for J; bases not matched to a gene: 12. The germline V gene has CDR1 MNHNY and CDR2 SVGAGI (reference sequence). The CDR3 spells CASSSGSGGTETQYF. The CDR3 DNA sequence: TGTGCCAGCAGCTCGGGGTCGGGGGGAACGGAGACCCAGTACTTC.

In this sample, this clonotype turned up many times. The CDR3, as DNA: TGCAGTGCTCTAGGACAGGCCTCGAACACCGGGGAGCTGTTTTTT. As protein: CSALGQASNTGELFF. The V gene is TRBV20-1, the J gene TRBJ2-2; 7 bases map to TRBD1. The CDR3 sequence is 15 residues long. In germline, CDR1 is DFQATT, CDR2 SNEGSKA (reference sequence). Trimming cost V 5 bases and J 0 bases; bases outside gene matches: 6.

This clonotype was seen many times. CDR3 nucleotide sequence: TGTGCCAGTAGTATAGTTGATCAGCCCCAGCATTTT. Translated: CASSIVDQPQHF. The V and J genes are TRBV19 and TRBJ1-5; D unclear. The CDR3 loop spans 12 amino acids. Germline loops: CDR1 LNHDA, CDR2 SQIVND (reference sequence). V dropped 1 base and J dropped 5 bases, with 3 bases sitting between them.

Comments on this clonotype: With a much larger clone just one base away, this may be a read error. The chain employs TRBV12-3 or TRBV12-4 and TRBJ2-2, with D tentatively TRBD1 or TRBD2 (6 bases each). The CDR3 is 14 amino acids. The CDR3 region has the DNA TGTGACAGCAGTCCGGGGGCTCTATACGGGGAGCTGTTTTTT. It encodes CDSSPGALYGELFF.

In this sample, this clonotype turned up a few times. J is TRBJ2-5 and V is TRBV7-3, with D tentatively TRBD1 or TRBD2 (6 bases each). CDR1 SGHTA and CDR2 FQGTGA come from the germline V gene. The ends were cut back, 6 bases at V and 2 bases at J, with 13 bases in the middle. The CDR3 extends over 14 amino acids. The chain's CDR3 is CASSKGGPQETQYF. The DNA for the CDR3 is TGTGCCAGCAGTAAGGGGGGACCTCAAGAGACCCAGTACTTC.

This clonotype was seen ten or more times. The chain recombines TRBV10-3 with TRBJ2-3; D is unresolved. Germline V gene lookup returns CDR1 ENHRY and CDR2 SYGVKD. The V gene lost 5 bases and the J gene lost 1 base, with 4 bases spanning the gap. This CDR3 has 12 amino acids. CDR3 loop: CAISPGTDTQYF. CDR3 nucleotide sequence: TGTGCCATCAGTCCGGGCACAGATACGCAGTATTTT.

This chain joins TRBV5-6 and TRBJ2-1, with TRBD1 matching 8 bases. The germline V gene encodes CDR1 SGHDT and CDR2 YYEEEE. Trimming removed 0 bases from V and 4 bases from J; junction bases left unmatched: 6. The CDR3 length is 16 residues. For the CDR3, the DNA is TGTGCCAGCAGCTTGGGGACAGGGTTTTCTTACAATGAGCAGTTCTTC. Protein: CASSLGTGFSYNEQFF.

This clonotype appeared many times. This rearrangement joins TRBV7-9 to TRBJ1-6, with D uncertain. CDR3 length: 14 residues. Germline V gene lookup returns CDR1 SEHNR and CDR2 FQNEAQ (reference sequence). The V end lost 5 bases, the J end lost 4 bases, and 9 bases lay between the germline ends. CDR3 nucleotides: TGTGCCAGCAGCGGGCAAGGGTATAATTCACCCCTCCACTTT. Translating gives CASSGQGYNSPLHF.

This clonotype turned up a few times. V usage is TRBV7-6 and J usage is TRBJ2-3; the D is unclear. The CDR3 length is 18 residues. Trimming stripped 2 bases from V and 3 bases from J, with 21 bases between. Germline-derived CDR1 and CDR2 are SGHVS and FNYEAQ. The CDR3 loop reads CASSLNSWSWSETDTQYF. The DNA for the CDR3 is TGTGCCAGCAGCTTAAACTCATGGTCTTGGAGCGAGACAGATACGCAGTATTTT.

The rearrangement uses TRBV30 and TRBJ1-2; D remains ambiguous. Trimming removed 4 bases from V and 6 bases from J, with 15 bases in between. The V gene's germline CDR1 is GTSNPN and CDR2 SVGIG (reference sequence). The CDR3 runs 13 residues. The CDR3 coding sequence is TGTGCCTGGAAATCATCCAGATCGCATGGCTACACCTTC. It is translated as CAWKSSRSHGYTF.

The sample holds a few counts of this clonotype. The gene calls are TRBV28 and TRBJ1-5; 7 nucleotides agree with TRBD1. CDR1 MDHEN and CDR2 SYDVKM come from the germline V gene. Unmatched junction bases numbered 17, after V lost 8 bases and J lost 4 bases. This CDR3 is 17 amino acids long. The CDR3 region has the DNA TGTGCCAGCCTCAGGGCAGCCGGGACAGAAACAAATCAGCCCCAGCATTTT. Translating gives CASLRAAGTETNQPQHF.

At least ten counts were recorded for this clonotype. The CDR3 sequence is CASSPQGSGIDTQYF. In DNA, the CDR3 is TGTGCCAGCAGTCCCCAAGGTAGCGGGATTGATACGCAGTATTTT. This sequence joins TRBV7-2 and TRBJ2-3; 8 nucleotides align to TRBD2. Trimming at V came to 6 bases and at J to 6 bases, leaving 11 bases not matched to a gene. The CDR3 is made up of 15 amino acids. Germline V gives CDR1 SGHTA, CDR2 FQGNSA.

The chain recombines TRBV6-4 with TRBJ2-3; no clear D. Germline CDR1 and CDR2: MRHNA and SNTAGT. V dropped 7 bases and J dropped 6 bases, with 2 bases sitting between them. The CDR3 is 9 amino acids. The DNA for the CDR3 is TGTGCCAGCATTGATACGCAGTATTTT. Translation: CASIDTQYF.

Only a few counts were recorded for this clonotype. The chain carries TRBV28 and TRBJ2-5, with TRBD1 as a possible D gene (5 bases). The CDR3 spans 15 residues. Germline CDR1 is MDHEN and CDR2 is SYDVKM. The ends were cut back, 4 bases at V and 1 base at J, with 13 bases in the middle. The CDR3 coding sequence is TGTGCCAGCAGTTCTACTACAGGATTCCAAGAGACCCAGTACTTC. Translation: CASSSTTGFQETQYF.

This clonotype was picked up many times. The chain combines TRBV4-1 with TRBJ1-5; D uncertain. The CDR3 is made up of 16 amino acids. The V end was cut by 1 base, the J end by 2 bases, with 12 bases between. CDR1 and CDR2 (germline): MGHRA, YSYEKL. The CDR3 DNA is TGCGCCAGCAGCCAAGGCTGGGCGGTGGGCAATCAGCCCCAGCATTTT. Translation gives CASSQGWAVGNQPQHF.

The chain uses TRBV12-3 or TRBV12-4 and TRBJ1-6; unclear D gene. V dropped 2 bases and J dropped 9 bases, with 11 bases sitting between them. This CDR3 contains 14 residues. CDR3 protein: CASSLSGPSSPLHF. The CDR3 DNA follows: TGTGCCAGCAGTTTATCCGGGCCGAGTTCACCCCTCCACTTT.

This rearrangement joins TRBV19 to TRBJ2-1, with D unclear. Germline assignment: CDR1 LNHDA and CDR2 SQIVND (reference sequence). The CDR3 extends over 15 amino acids. V was clipped by 3 bases and J by 9 bases, with 18 bases between them. The CDR3 protein is CASSIGWGVGFEQFF. The CDR3 DNA sequence: TGTGCCAGTAGTATCGGGTGGGGTGTCGGGTTTGAGCAGTTCTTC.

This clonotype showed up many times. This chain uses TRBV27 with TRBJ1-5, with D uncertain. The CDR3 covers 16 residues. Germline V gene data show CDR1 as MNHEY and CDR2 as SMNVEV (reference sequence). V was trimmed by 2 bases and J by 0 bases, leaving 11 bases between them. The CDR3 region is CASSLVSRASNQPQHF. The DNA of the CDR3 is TGTGCCAGCAGTTTAGTATCGAGGGCTAGCAATCAGCCCCAGCATTTT.

V is TRBV5-6 and J is TRBJ1-5; TRBD1 is a possible D gene (6 bases). This CDR3 has 15 amino acids. Deletions cut 5 bases from V and 6 bases from J, with 18 bases between. Germline assignment: CDR1 SGHDT and CDR2 YYEEEE. The CDR3 here is CASSYLQGPSQPQHF. The CDR3 DNA follows: TGTGCCAGCAGTTATCTACAGGGTCCCAGTCAGCCCCAGCATTTT.

This clonotype showed up many times. The chain has TRBV10-3 and TRBJ1-1; the match to TRBD1 covers 10 bases. V lost 10 bases to trimming and J lost 6 bases; unmatched junction nucleotides: 11. Germline CDR1 ENHRY, CDR2 SYGVKD. CDR3 length: 14 amino acids. The CDR3 bases are TGTGCCACGGGACGACAGGGGGCTGCGGCTGAAGCTTTCTTT. It specifies CATGRQGAAAEAFF.